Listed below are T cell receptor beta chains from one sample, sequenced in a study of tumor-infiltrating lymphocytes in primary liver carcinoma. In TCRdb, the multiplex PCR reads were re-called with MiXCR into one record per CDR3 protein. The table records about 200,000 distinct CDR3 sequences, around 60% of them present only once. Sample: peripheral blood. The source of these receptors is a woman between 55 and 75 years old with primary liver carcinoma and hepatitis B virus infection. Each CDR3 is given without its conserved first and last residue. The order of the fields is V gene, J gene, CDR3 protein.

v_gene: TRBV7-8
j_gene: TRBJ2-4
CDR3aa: ASSLTGSTKNIQY

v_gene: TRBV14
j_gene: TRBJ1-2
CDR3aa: TSSHRERGYT

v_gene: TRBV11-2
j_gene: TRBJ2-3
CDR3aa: ASNPGLAGPDTQY

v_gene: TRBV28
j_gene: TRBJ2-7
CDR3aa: ASSQSGSPYQQC

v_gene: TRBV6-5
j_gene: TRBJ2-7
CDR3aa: ASSGLAGRRWEQH

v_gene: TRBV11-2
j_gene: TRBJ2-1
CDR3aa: TSSFGYNEQF

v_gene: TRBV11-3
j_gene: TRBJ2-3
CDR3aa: GSRVGRTNTRY

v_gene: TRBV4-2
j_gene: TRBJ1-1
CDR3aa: ASRGVLDAEAF

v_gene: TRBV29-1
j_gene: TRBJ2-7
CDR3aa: SVEVRGPHEKY

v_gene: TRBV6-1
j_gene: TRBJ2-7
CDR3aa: ASTSSGTGCYEQY

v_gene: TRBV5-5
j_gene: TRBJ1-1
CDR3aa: ASSLGTRGEAF

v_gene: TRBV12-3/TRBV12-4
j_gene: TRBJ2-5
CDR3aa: ASTRGQGYSQY

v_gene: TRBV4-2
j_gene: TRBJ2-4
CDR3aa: ASSQGAGLPGKNIQY

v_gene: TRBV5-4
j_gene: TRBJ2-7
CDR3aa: ASSHRGQYYEQY

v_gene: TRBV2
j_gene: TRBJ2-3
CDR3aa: ASMVAADTQY

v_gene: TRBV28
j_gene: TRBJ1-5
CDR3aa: ASRTAGARVSQPQH

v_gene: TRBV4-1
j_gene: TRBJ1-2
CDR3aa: ASSQGLARGYT

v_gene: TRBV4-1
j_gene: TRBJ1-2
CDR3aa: ASSQGMDGPYGYT

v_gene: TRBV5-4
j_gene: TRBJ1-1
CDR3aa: ASSLSQQGTNTEAF

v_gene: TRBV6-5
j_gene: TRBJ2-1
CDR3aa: ASRMAGPWNEQF

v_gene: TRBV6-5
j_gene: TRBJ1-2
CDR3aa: ASSDRRDRDYGYT

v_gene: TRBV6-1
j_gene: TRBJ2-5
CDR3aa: ISAEAPGLGQETQY

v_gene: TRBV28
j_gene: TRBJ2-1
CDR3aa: ASSSLVGGRYNEQF

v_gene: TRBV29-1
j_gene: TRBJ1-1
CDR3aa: SVDGEGPTIMNTEAF

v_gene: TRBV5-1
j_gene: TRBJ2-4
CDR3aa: ASSLAGGRGAKNIQY

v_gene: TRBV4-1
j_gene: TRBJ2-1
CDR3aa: ASSQDRGTYNEQF

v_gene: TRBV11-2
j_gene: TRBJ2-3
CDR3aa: AISPLDGNTQY

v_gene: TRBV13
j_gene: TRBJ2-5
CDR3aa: ASSLQEIQY

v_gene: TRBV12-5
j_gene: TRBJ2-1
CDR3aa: ASGPGLAGGWDEQF

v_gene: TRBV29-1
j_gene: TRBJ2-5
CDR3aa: SVEWGTGEQETQY

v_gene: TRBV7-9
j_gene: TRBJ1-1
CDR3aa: ASTGTWNTEVF

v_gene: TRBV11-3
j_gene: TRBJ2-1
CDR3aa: ASNNQRAAYNEQF

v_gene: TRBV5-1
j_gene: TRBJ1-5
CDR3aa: ASSLAWINQPQH

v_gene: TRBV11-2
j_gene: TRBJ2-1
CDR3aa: VSSLVAASGGGYEQF

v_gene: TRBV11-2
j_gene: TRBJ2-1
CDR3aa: ANSFGVMSYNEQF

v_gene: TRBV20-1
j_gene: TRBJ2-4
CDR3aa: SARELAEWKAKNIQY

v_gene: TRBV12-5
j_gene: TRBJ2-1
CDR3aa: ASGLVTGRQQF

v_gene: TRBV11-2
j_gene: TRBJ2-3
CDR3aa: ASRLQVGGADTQY

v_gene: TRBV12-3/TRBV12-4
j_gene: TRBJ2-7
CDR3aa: ASSPGQGTDEQY

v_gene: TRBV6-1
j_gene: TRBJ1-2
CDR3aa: ASSEGANYGYT

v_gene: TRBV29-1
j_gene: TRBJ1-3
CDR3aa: SGRTGRSGNTIY

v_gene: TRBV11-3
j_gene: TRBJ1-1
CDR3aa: ASSPCPGRSPEAF

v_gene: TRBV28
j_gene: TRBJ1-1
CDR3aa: ASRVQGVTEAF

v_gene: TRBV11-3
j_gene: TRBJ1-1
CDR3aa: ASSLDNLEQGEAF

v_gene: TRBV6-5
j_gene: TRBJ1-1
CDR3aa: ASRPRRVAQTAEAF

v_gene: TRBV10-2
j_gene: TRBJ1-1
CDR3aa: ASRSTSREGAGAF

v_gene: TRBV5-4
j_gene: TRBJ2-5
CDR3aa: ASSLGAGGLQETQY

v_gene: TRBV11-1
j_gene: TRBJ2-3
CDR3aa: ASSWNRTDTQY

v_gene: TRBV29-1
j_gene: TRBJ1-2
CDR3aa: SATKGQGHNYGYT

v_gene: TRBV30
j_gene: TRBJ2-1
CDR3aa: AWSVRGRKGYNELF

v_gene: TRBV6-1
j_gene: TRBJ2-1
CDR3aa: ASRNRSPYNEQF

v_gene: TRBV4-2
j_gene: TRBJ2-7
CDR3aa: AGSQGGLGSYVQY

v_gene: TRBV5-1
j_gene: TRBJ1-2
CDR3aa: ASSPNPDALGYT

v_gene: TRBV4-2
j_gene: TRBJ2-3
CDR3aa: ASSQDWTSGRSGTDTQY

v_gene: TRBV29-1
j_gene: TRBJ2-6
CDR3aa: SVEDRVGADVPT

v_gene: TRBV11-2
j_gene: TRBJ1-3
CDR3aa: ASSLVGTGAKNTIY

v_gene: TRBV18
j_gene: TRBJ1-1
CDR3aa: ASSPTGLNTEAF